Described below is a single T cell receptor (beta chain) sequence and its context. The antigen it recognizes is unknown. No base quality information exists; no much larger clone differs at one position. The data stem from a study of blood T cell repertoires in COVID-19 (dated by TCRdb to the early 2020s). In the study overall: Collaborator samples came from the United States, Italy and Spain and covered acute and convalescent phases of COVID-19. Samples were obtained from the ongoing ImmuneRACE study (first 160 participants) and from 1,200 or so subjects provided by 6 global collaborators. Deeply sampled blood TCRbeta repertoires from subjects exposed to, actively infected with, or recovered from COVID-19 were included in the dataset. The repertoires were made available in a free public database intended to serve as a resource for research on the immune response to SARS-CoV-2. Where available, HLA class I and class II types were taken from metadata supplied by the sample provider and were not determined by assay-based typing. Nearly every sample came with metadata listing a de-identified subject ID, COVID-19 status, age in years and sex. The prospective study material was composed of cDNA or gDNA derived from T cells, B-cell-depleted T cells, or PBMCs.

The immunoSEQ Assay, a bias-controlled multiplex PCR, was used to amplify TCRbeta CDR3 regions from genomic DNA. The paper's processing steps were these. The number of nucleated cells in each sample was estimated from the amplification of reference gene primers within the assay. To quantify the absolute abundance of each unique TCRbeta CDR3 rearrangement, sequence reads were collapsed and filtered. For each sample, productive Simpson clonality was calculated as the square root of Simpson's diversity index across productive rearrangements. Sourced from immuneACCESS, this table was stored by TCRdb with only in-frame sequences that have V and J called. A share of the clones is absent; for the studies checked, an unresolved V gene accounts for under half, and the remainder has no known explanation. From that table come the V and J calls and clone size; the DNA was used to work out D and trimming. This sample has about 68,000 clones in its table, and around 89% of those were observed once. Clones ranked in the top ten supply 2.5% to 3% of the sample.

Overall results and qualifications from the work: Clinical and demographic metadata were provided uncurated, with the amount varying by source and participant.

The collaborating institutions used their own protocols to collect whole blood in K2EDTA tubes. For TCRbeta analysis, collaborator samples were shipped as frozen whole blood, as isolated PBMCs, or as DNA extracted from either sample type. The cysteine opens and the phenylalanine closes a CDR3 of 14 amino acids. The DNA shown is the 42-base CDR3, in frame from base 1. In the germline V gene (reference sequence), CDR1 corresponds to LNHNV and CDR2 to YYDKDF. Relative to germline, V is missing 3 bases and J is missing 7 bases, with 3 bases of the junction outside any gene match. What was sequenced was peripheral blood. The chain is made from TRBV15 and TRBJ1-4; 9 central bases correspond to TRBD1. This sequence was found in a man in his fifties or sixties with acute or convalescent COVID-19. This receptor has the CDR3 CATSRDRGSEKLFF. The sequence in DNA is TGTGCCACCAGCAGGGACAGGGGAAGTGAAAAACTGTTTTTT.